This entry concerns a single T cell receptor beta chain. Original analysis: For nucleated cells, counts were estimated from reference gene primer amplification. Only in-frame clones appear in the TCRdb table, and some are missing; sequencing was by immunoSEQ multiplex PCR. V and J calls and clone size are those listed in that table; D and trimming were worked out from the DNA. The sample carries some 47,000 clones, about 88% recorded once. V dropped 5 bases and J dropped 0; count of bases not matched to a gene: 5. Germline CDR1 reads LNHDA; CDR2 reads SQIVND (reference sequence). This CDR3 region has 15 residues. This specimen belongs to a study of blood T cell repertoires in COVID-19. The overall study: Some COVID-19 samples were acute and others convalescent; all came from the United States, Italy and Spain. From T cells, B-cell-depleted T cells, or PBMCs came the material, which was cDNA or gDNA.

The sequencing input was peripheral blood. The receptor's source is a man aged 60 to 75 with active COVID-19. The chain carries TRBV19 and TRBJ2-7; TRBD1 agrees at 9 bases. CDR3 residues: CASSGGQGLSYEQYF. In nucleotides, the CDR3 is TGTGCCAGTAGTGGGGGACAGGGCCTCTCCTACGAGCAGTACTTC.